This is a list of T cell receptor beta chains from one sample in a study of shared clonotypes between healthy human individuals. Using immunoSEQ multiplex PCR, the repertoire was profiled, and TCRdb retains in-frame clones only, with some absent. The sample has roughly 1 million clones, approximately 72% seen once. Sequenced: memory CD4+ T cells sorted from blood. The receptors originated from a man in his late teens or twenties in good health. The CDR3 runs from the conserved cysteine through the conserved F or W. A D gene is named only where the DNA matches it firmly. Where a row states a size, it is once, few, many or the class of an expanded clone; other rows omit it.

J gene: TRBJ2-1; clone size: -; D gene: TRBD2; V gene: TRBV5-6; CDR3 DNA: TGTGCCAGCAGCTTGGGGGACTACTCACGATTCTTC; CDR3 protein: CASSLGDYSRFF
J gene: TRBJ2-7; clone size: once; D gene: TRBD1; V gene: TRBV5-1; CDR3 DNA: TGCGCCAGCAGCTTGGGGACAGGGGTGTCCTACGAGCAGTACTTC; CDR3 protein: CASSLGTGVSYEQYF
J gene: TRBJ1-1; clone size: -; D gene: -; V gene: TRBV29-1; CDR3 DNA: TGCAGCATAAGAAACATGAACACTGAAGCTTTCTTT; CDR3 protein: CSIRNMNTEAFF
J gene: TRBJ1-4; clone size: -; D gene: TRBD1; V gene: TRBV19; CDR3 DNA: TGTGCCAGTAGTTCCTATTCATCATCCGGGACAGCGACTGAAAAACTGTTTTTT; CDR3 protein: CASSSYSSSGTATEKLFF
J gene: TRBJ1-1; clone size: -; D gene: -; V gene: TRBV6-5; CDR3 DNA: TGTGCCAGCAGTTACGACAGGATGAACACTGAAGCTTTCTTT; CDR3 protein: CASSYDRMNTEAFF
J gene: TRBJ2-2; clone size: once; D gene: -; V gene: TRBV19; CDR3 DNA: TGTGCCAGTAGGATGGTGGGGACCGGGGAGCTGTTTTTT; CDR3 protein: CASRMVGTGELFF
J gene: TRBJ2-7; clone size: many; D gene: -; V gene: TRBV30; CDR3 DNA: TGTGCCTGGAGTCGGAGGGGGCCTAGTTCCTACGAGCAGTACTTC; CDR3 protein: CAWSRRGPSSYEQYF
J gene: TRBJ1-2; clone size: -; D gene: TRBD1; V gene: TRBV15; CDR3 DNA: TGTGCCACCAGGTATGGGACAGGGGATTATGGCTACACCTTC; CDR3 protein: CATRYGTGDYGYTF
J gene: TRBJ1-3; clone size: -; D gene: -; V gene: TRBV7-8; CDR3 DNA: TGTGCCAGCAGCGACCTCCGAAACACCATATATTTT; CDR3 protein: CASSDLRNTIYF
J gene: TRBJ2-2; clone size: -; D gene: -; V gene: TRBV6-1; CDR3 DNA: TGTGCCAGCAGTGAAGGGGTAGACAGTGGCCTTACCGGGGAGCTGTTTTTT; CDR3 protein: CASSEGVDSGLTGELFF
J gene: TRBJ2-3; clone size: few; D gene: -; V gene: TRBV7-2; CDR3 DNA: TGTGCCAGCACCTTGGGGCGTCATAAAGATACGCAGTATTTT; CDR3 protein: CASTLGRHKDTQYF
J gene: TRBJ1-2; clone size: -; D gene: -; V gene: TRBV6-5; CDR3 DNA: TGTGCCAGCACCGGCGTTGGGCGTAACTATGGCTACACCTTC; CDR3 protein: CASTGVGRNYGYTF
J gene: TRBJ2-6; clone size: -; D gene: -; V gene: TRBV7-8; CDR3 DNA: TGTGCCAGCAGCTTAGTTTCCCCCAGGGTAGCTGGGGCCAACGTCCTGACTTTC; CDR3 protein: CASSLVSPRVAGANVLTF
J gene: TRBJ2-7; clone size: -; D gene: -; V gene: TRBV11-2; CDR3 DNA: TGTGCCAGCAGCTCGTATACAGGAATTAGCTCCTACGAGCAGTACTTC; CDR3 protein: CASSSYTGISSYEQYF
J gene: TRBJ2-7; clone size: -; D gene: TRBD1; V gene: TRBV19; CDR3 DNA: TGTGCCAGTAGTATCCCGGGACAGGTCAGCTCCTACGAGCAGTACTTC; CDR3 protein: CASSIPGQVSSYEQYF
J gene: TRBJ2-1; clone size: few; D gene: -; V gene: TRBV27; CDR3 DNA: TGTGCCAGCAGTTCTACAGGACTGACCGTATTCTTC; CDR3 protein: CASSSTGLTVFF
J gene: TRBJ1-6; clone size: -; D gene: -; V gene: TRBV6-6; CDR3 DNA: TGTGCCAGCAGTCAGGACACCACTTCCTATAATTCACCCCTCCACTTT; CDR3 protein: CASSQDTTSYNSPLHF
J gene: TRBJ2-3; clone size: -; D gene: TRBD1; V gene: TRBV12-5; CDR3 DNA: TGTGCTAGTGGTTTGGTACTAACGGACAGGGGGCCAGATACGCAGTATTTT; CDR3 protein: CASGLVLTDRGPDTQYF
J gene: TRBJ2-1; clone size: -; D gene: TRBD2; V gene: TRBV7-2; CDR3 DNA: TGTGCCAGCAGCTCGGGACTAGCCGGGCACAATGAGCAGTTCTTC; CDR3 protein: CASSSGLAGHNEQFF
J gene: TRBJ2-5; clone size: -; D gene: -; V gene: TRBV5-4; CDR3 DNA: TGTGCCAGCAGCTTCCGCAGTCAAGAGACCCAGTACTTC; CDR3 protein: CASSFRSQETQYF